The rows below give T cell receptor beta chains drawn from one sample of a study of cytomegalovirus exposure and HLA in healthy donors. The assay was immunoSEQ multiplex PCR, and TCRdb's table has in-frame clones only and misses some. The table lists 160,000 or so clones, 55% to 75% of them singletons, with 2% to 2.5% in the top ten. Sequencing was carried out using PBMCs. All receptors come from a human donor in good health. CDR3s include the opening cysteine and the closing phenylalanine or tryptophan. D genes are given only for firm matches. The listing skips clone size in some rows; elsewhere it reads once, few, many or a size class.

>TRBD1|15|TRBV27|TRBJ1-2|-
CASSPRGPPLYGYTF
TGTGCCAGCAGTCCGAGGGGGCCCCCCCTCTATGGCTACACCTTC
>-|13|TRBV2|TRBJ1-1|few
CASVRGQDTEAFF
TGTGCCAGCGTCCGCGGGCAGGACACTGAAGCTTTCTTT
>-|14|TRBV6-4|TRBJ2-1|few
CASVRQRKYNEQFF
TGTGCCAGCGTGAGACAGAGAAAATACAATGAGCAGTTCTTC
>TRBD1|18|TRBV6-1|TRBJ2-7|-
CASSDPGRGQWETYEQYF
TGTGCCAGCAGTGACCCGGGAAGGGGGCAGTGGGAGACCTACGAGCAGTACTTC
>TRBD1|13|TRBV11-2|TRBJ1-1|-
CASSPGQVYEAFF
TGTGCCAGCAGCCCCGGACAGGTCTATGAAGCTTTCTTT
>-|14|TRBV2|TRBJ2-5|few
CASAMEGQYETQYF
TGTGCCAGCGCAATGGAGGGGCAGTACGAGACCCAGTACTTC
>TRBD1|15|TRBV30|TRBJ1-5|-
CAWSVLGTGDQPQHF
TGTGCCTGGAGTGTACTTGGGACAGGGGACCAGCCCCAGCATTTT
>-|16|TRBV19|TRBJ1-2|-
CASRLFYGGKDYGYTF
TGTGCCAGTAGACTTTTTTATGGGGGCAAGGACTATGGCTACACCTTC
>TRBD1|14|TRBV19|TRBJ1-4|-
CASSTGQGNEKLFF
TGTGCCAGTAGTACGGGACAGGGGAATGAAAAACTGTTTTTT
>TRBD1|16|TRBV30|TRBJ2-4|-
CAWVPTGGLAKNIQYF
TGTGCCTGGGTCCCTACAGGGGGGCTAGCCAAAAACATTCAGTACTTC
>-|15|TRBV5-1|TRBJ1-3|few
CASSLGANSGNTIYF
TGCGCCAGCAGCTTGGGAGCGAACTCTGGAAACACCATATATTTT
>-|13|TRBV15|TRBJ1-5|-
CATSREGGQPQHF
TGTGCCACCAGCCGAGAGGGGGGGCAGCCCCAGCATTTT
>TRBD2|16|TRBV29-1|TRBJ2-1|-
CSVTGLAGGRYNEQFF
TGCAGCGTAACGGGACTAGCGGGGGGGCGTTACAATGAGCAGTTCTTC
>-|11|TRBV5-6|TRBJ2-7|-
CASSLRDEQYF
TGTGCCAGCAGCTTGCGAGACGAGCAGTACTTC
>TRBD1|15|TRBV2|TRBJ2-7|-
CASREGTGITYEQYF
TGTGCCAGCAGAGAAGGGACAGGGATTACCTACGAGCAGTACTTC
>TRBD2|11|TRBV6-1|TRBJ2-1|-
CASRVAGSQFF
TGTGCCAGTAGAGTAGCGGGGTCGCAGTTCTTC
>TRBD1|14|TRBV5-4|TRBJ1-2|-
CASSLAGTVYGYTF
TGTGCCAGCAGCTTGGCCGGGACAGTCTATGGCTACACCTTC
>-|16|TRBV5-4|TRBJ2-1|-
CASSLFTRGSYNEQFF
TGTGCCAGCAGCTTGTTTACGCGGGGCTCCTACAATGAGCAGTTCTTC
>-|16|TRBV29-1|TRBJ2-7|-
CSVEVYRTDPPSGQYF
TGCAGCGTTGAAGTGTATAGGACAGATCCGCCTTCCGGGCAGTACTTC
>TRBD2|15|TRBV5-4|TRBJ2-3|-
CASSLDGGGTDTQYF
TGTGCCAGCAGCTTGGATGGGGGGGGCACAGATACGCAGTATTTT
>-|13|TRBV5-4|TRBJ1-6|few
CASSAGWNSPLHF
TGTGCCAGCAGCGCCGGGTGGAATTCACCCCTCCACTTT
>TRBD1|14|TRBV30|TRBJ1-1|-
CAWWGGTGSPEAFF
TGTGCCTGGTGGGGAGGGACAGGGTCTCCTGAAGCTTTCTTT